Described below is a single T cell receptor beta chain sequence and its context. The data belong to a study of blood T cell repertoires in COVID-19. For the study at large: COVID-19 samples, acute and convalescent, were from the United States, Italy and Spain. PBMCs, B-cell-depleted T cells, or T cells provided the cDNA or gDNA that made up the material.

V was cut by 3 bases and J by 5 bases, with 19 bases left in between. From germline, CDR1 is SGHAT and CDR2 FQNNGV. This CDR3 comprises 16 residues. In the original analysis: Amplification of reference gene primers was used by the study to estimate nucleated cell counts. Here immunoSEQ multiplex PCR was the method, and the copy in TCRdb shows in-frame clones only, minus some. V, J and clone size derive from that table, while D and trimming were established from the DNA sequence. This table has more than 200,000 clones, roughly nine tenths appearing once. The TCR comes from a woman aged 50 to 60 with acute or convalescent COVID-19. The chain carries TRBV11-2 and TRBJ1-2; D is unresolved. Source material: peripheral blood. CDR3 amino acids: CASSFIAARSTYGYTF. The CDR3, as DNA: TGTGCCAGCAGCTTTATTGCGGCCCGGAGTACATATGGCTACACCTTC.